The clone carrying this TCR beta chain was detected only a few times. This sample was included in a study of T-cell memory formation after mild COVID-19. About the study: Most TCR clusters belonged to a single donor.

Germline assignment: CDR1 SGHKS and CDR2 YYEKEE (reference sequence). V was clipped by 0 bases and J by 4 bases; unmatched bases: 5. The CDR3 is 16 residues long. Employing constant-segment primers, 5'RACE generated TCR alpha and TCR beta cDNA libraries bearing sample barcodes and UMIs. TCRdb processed the 5' RACE reads anew with MiXCR; each CDR3 protein has one entry. The sample holds about 44,000 distinct CDR3 sequences, 6% to 9.5% seen once. The sequence was obtained from a man between 18 and 29 years old who had mild COVID-19 (a few samples of this study predate the infection). Cell type and time point are not known. The sample comprised PBMCs or a T cell subset sorted from them (not recorded which). The J gene is TRBJ2-2, the V gene TRBV5-5, with 8 bases lining up with TRBD2. Written as DNA, the CDR3 is TGTGCCAGCAGCTTGGAACAGCGGGAGATCACCGGGGAGCTGTTTTTT. This encodes CASSLEQREITGELFF.